Given below is one T cell receptor (beta chain) in context. Its antigen remains unidentified. V gave up 6 bases and J gave up 12 bases, with 17 bases separating them. Germline V gene data show CDR1 as SGHTA and CDR2 as FQGNSA. This CDR3 has 13 residues. This sample stems from a study of T-cell memory formation after mild COVID-19. The authors produced TCR alpha and TCR beta cDNA libraries with sample barcodes and UMIs by 5'RACE using constant-segment primers. TCRdb reanalysed the 5' RACE reads using MiXCR and keeps one entry per CDR3 protein. The sample has some 290,000 distinct CDR3 sequences, 15% to 20% seen once; the top ten hold about a fifth. Whole-study findings and limits: Mainly CM and EM harbored the contracting CD4+ clones; mainly EMRA harbored the CD8+ ones. Researchers could not confirm that second-wave clones peaking on day 37 targeted SARS-CoV-2. Balance between CD4 and CD8 was seen in clones contracting day 15 to 85, and a CD4+ lean was seen in later expanders.

Specimen: PBMCs or a T cell subset sorted from them (not recorded which). The TCR was taken from a man between 18 and 29 years old who had mild COVID-19 (a few samples of this study predate the infection). Cell type and time point are not known. The chain is built from TRBV7-2 and TRBJ1-4; weak D call: TRBD1 (5 bases). The CDR3: CASRYNDGGELFF. The CDR3 coding sequence is TGTGCCAGCAGGTATAACGACGGGGGTGAACTGTTTTTT.